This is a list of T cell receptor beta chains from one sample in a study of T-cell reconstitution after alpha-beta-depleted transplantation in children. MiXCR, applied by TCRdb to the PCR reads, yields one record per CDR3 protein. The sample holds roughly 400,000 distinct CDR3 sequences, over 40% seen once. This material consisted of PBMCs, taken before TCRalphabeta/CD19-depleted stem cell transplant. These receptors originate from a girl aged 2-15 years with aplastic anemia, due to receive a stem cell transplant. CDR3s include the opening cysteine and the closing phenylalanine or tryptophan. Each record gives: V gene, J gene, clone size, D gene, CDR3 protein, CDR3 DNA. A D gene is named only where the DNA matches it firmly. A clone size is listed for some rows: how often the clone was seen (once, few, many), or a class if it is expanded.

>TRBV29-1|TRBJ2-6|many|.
CSVLGSGANVLTF
TGCAGCGTCCTCGGATCTGGGGCCAACGTCCTGACTTTC
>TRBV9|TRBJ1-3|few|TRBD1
CASSVDGTVSGNTIYF
TGTGCCAGCAGCGTAGATGGGACAGTCTCTGGAAACACCATATATTTT
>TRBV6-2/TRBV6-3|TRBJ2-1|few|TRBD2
CASSYTIGSGALYNEQFF
TGTGCCAGCAGTTACACGATAGGTAGCGGGGCCCTATACAATGAGCAGTTCTTC
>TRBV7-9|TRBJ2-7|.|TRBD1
CASSLGRQGAYEQYF
TGTGCCAGCAGCTTAGGGAGACAGGGGGCTTACGAGCAGTACTTC
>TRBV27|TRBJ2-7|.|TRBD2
CASSPSSGRRYEQYF
TGTGCCAGCAGTCCATCTAGCGGGAGGAGGTACGAGCAGTACTTC
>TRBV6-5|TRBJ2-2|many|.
CASSYSKPGIGVTGELFF
TGTGCCAGCAGTTACTCGAAGCCCGGAATCGGGGTCACCGGGGAGCTGTTTTTT
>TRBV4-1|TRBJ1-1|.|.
CASSQPTEGQTEAFF
TGCGCCAGCAGCCAACCAACTGAAGGTCAGACTGAAGCTTTCTTT
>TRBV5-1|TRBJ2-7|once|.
CASREGSYEQYF
TGCGCCAGCAGGGAGGGCTCCTACGAGCAGTACTTC
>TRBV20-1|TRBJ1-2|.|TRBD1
CSARVIKDRGIRFYGYTF
TGCAGTGCTAGAGTAATTAAGGACAGGGGAATACGCTTCTATGGCTACACCTTC
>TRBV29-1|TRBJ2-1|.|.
CSTTGPRDEQFF
TGCAGCACAACAGGCCCCCGGGATGAGCAGTTCTTC
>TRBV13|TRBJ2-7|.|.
CASSPGPSPYEQYF
TGTGCCAGCAGCCCAGGCCCGTCCCCCTACGAGCAGTACTTC
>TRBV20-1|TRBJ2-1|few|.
CSARPSRSYNEQFF
TGCAGTGCTAGGCCCAGCCGCTCCTACAATGAGCAGTTCTTC
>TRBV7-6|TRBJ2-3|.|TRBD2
CASSSVVLAGVRDTQYF
TGTGCCAGCAGCTCCGTGGTGCTAGCGGGAGTGAGAGATACGCAGTATTTT
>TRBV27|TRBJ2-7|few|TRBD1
CASSPQGVYYEQYF
TGTGCCAGCAGTCCCCAGGGGGTGTACTACGAGCAGTACTTC
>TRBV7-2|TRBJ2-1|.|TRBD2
CASSHRDYGGEQFF
TGTGCCAGCAGCCACCGGGACTATGGAGGGGAGCAGTTCTTC
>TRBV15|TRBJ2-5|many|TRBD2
CATSSRPLGGTETQYF
TGTGCCACCAGCTCAAGACCCCTGGGGGGGACAGAGACCCAGTACTTC
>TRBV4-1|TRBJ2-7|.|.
CASSQDRTGFEQYF
TGCGCCAGCAGCCAAGATAGAACCGGCTTCGAGCAGTACTTC
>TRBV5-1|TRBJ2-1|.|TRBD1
CASSSPWTGSLDEQFF
TGCGCCAGCAGCTCGCCTTGGACAGGGAGTTTGGATGAGCAGTTCTTC
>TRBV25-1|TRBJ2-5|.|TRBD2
CASREGGPLDGTQYF
TGTGCCAGCCGGGAGGGAGGGCCGCTTGATGGGACCCAGTACTTC
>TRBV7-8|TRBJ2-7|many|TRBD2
CASSPGGSEQYF
TGTGCCAGCAGCCCGGGAGGGTCCGAGCAGTACTTC
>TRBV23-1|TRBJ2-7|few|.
CASSQPRIYEQYF
TGCGCCAGCAGTCAGCCTCGAATCTACGAGCAGTACTTC
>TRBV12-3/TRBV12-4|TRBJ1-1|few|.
CASSLRQTNTEAFF
TGTGCCAGCAGTTTACGGCAGACGAACACTGAAGCTTTCTTT
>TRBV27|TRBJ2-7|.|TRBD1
CASSLEGDRGSYEQYF
TGTGCCAGCAGTTTAGAAGGGGACAGGGGAAGCTACGAGCAGTACTTC
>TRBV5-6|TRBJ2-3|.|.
CASSPGAFRSTDTQYF
TGTGCCAGCAGCCCCGGGGCCTTTCGTAGCACAGATACGCAGTATTTT
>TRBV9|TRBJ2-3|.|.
CASSPGGAADTQYF
TGTGCCAGCAGCCCAGGAGGGGCCGCAGATACGCAGTATTTT
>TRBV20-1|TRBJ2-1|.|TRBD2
CSARDSRWSSGRIGEQFF
TGCAGTGCTAGAGATTCGAGGTGGTCTAGCGGGAGGATAGGTGAGCAGTTCTTC
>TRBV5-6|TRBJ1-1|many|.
CASSPAGQSNTEAFF
TGTGCCAGCAGCCCGGCCGGACAGTCGAACACTGAAGCTTTCTTT
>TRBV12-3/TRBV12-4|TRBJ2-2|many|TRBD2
CASSPSGIRNTGELFF
TGTGCCAGCAGTCCTAGCGGGATTCGGAACACCGGGGAGCTGTTTTTT
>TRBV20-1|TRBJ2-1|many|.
CSARVSGNEQFF
TGCAGTGCTAGAGTTTCGGGGAATGAGCAGTTCTTC
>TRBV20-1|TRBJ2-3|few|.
CSAPSWDRVTDTQYF
TGCAGTGCTCCCTCCTGGGACCGAGTCACAGATACGCAGTATTTT
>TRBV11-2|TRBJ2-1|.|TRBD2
CASSPPAGGANEQFF
TGTGCCAGCAGCCCTCCCGCGGGAGGGGCCAATGAGCAGTTCTTC
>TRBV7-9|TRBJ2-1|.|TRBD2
CASSFLAGVSRNEQFF
TGTGCCAGCAGCTTTCTAGCGGGAGTGTCTCGCAATGAGCAGTTCTTC
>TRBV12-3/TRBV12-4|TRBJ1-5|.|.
CASSLNQVNNQPQHF
TGTGCCAGCAGTTTGAATCAGGTTAACAATCAGCCCCAGCATTTT
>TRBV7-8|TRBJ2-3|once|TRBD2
CASSTGTSVTGSTDTQYF
TGTGCCAGCAGCACCGGGACTAGCGTTACCGGTAGTACAGATACGCAGTATTTT
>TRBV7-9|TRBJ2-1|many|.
CASSFSSDEQFF
TGTGCCAGCAGCTTTAGCAGCGATGAGCAGTTCTTC
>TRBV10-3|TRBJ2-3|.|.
CAISGPGDTQYF
TGTGCCATCAGTGGTCCGGGGGATACGCAGTATTTT
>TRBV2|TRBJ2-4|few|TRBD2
CASGLALYIQYF
TGTGCCAGTGGACTAGCCCTCTACATTCAGTACTTC
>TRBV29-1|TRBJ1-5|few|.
CSVGGGRDQPQHF
TGCAGCGTTGGAGGGGGTAGGGATCAGCCCCAGCATTTT
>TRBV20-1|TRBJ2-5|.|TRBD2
CSAGGTSGKDQYF
TGCAGTGCCGGCGGGACTAGCGGCAAAGACCAGTACTTC
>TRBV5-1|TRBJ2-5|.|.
CASSLWGERETQYF
TGCGCCAGCAGCTTGTGGGGGGAAAGAGAGACCCAGTACTTC
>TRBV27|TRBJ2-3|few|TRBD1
CASSPITGGNAADTQYF
TGTGCCAGCAGTCCCATAACAGGGGGAAATGCGGCAGATACGCAGTATTTT
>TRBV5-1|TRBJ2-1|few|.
CASSLGATYPYNEQFF
TGCGCCAGCAGCTTGGGAGCGACATACCCCTACAATGAGCAGTTCTTC
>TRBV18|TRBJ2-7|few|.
CASSPTLGVSIHEQYF
TGTGCCAGCTCACCTACGCTCGGGGTTTCCATTCACGAGCAGTACTTC
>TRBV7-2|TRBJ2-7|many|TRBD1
CASSIRQGANEQYF
TGTGCCAGCAGCATACGACAGGGGGCTAACGAGCAGTACTTC
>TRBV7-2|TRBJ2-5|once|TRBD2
CASSLVSGGAEETQYF
TGTGCCAGCAGCTTAGTTAGCGGGGGGGCGGAAGAGACCCAGTACTTC
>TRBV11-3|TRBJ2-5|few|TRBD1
CASSQRTGQETQYF
TGTGCCAGCAGCCAACGGACAGGCCAAGAGACCCAGTACTTC
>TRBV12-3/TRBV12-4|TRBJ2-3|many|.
CASSSTGRVADTQYF
TGTGCCAGCAGTTCGACAGGGAGGGTAGCAGATACGCAGTATTTT
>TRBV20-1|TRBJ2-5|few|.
CSARGDVSETQYF
TGCAGTGCTAGAGGGGACGTTTCGGAGACCCAGTACTTC
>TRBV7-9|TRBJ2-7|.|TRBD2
CASSLFRGAGGPYEQYF
TGTGCCAGCAGCTTATTTCGAGGGGCGGGAGGGCCCTACGAGCAGTACTTC
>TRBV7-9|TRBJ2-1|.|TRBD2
CASSLSGSGYNEQFF
TGTGCCAGCAGCCTTAGCGGGAGTGGGTACAATGAGCAGTTCTTC